This TCR beta chain was recorded in a study of blood T cell repertoires in COVID-19. Looking at the study overall: There were acute and convalescent COVID-19 samples, and they came from the United States, Italy and Spain.

Germline loops: CDR1 SGHAT, CDR2 FQDESV (reference sequence). V shed 2 bases and J 3 bases; nucleotides not matched to a gene: 6. The CDR3 loop spans 16 amino acids. Per the authors' pipeline: Amplifying reference gene primers gave estimates of nucleated cell counts. The table came from immunoSEQ multiplex PCR; TCRdb's copy has only in-frame clones and leaves some out. Clone size and V and J calls were adopted from that table, with D and trimming inferred from the DNA. The repertoire has more than 95,000 clones, roughly nine tenths of them found once; the top ten carry more than 5%. The genes are TRBV11-1 and TRBJ2-2; TRBD1 agrees at 7 bases. The source is a human donor in a cohort sampled during active COVID-19. The sequencing sample was made of peripheral blood. The DNA of the CDR3 is TGTGCCAGCAGCTTACAACAGGGGTCCTACACCGGGGAGCTGTTTTTT. The encoded protein is CASSLQQGSYTGELFF.